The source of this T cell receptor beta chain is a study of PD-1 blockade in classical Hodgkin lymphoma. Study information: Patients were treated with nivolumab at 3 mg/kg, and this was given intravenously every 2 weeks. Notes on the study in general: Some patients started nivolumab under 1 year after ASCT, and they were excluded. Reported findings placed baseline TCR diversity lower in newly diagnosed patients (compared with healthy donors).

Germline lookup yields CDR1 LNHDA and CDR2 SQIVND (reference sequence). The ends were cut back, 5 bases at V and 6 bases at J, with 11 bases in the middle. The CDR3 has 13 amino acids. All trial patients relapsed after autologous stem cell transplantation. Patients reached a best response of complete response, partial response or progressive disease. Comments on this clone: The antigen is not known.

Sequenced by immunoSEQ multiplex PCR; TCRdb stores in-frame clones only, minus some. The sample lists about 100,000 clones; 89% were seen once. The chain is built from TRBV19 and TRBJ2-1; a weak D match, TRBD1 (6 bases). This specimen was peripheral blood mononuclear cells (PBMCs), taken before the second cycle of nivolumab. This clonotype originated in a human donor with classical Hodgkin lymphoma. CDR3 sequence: CASSLGTTNEQFF. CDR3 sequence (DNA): TGTGCCAGTAGTTTAGGGACAACCAATGAGCAGTTCTTC.